This T cell receptor (beta chain) was profiled in a study of T-cell reconstitution after alpha-beta-depleted transplantation in children. Overall study results and limits: From newly produced T cells came most of the T-cell counts and diversity one year after transplant. Roughly two months post-transplant, alpha-beta T cells reportedly originated from several hundred graft clones that had expanded.

V was pared by 7 bases and J by 4 bases, with 4 bases between. This CDR3 comprises 11 residues. TCRbeta library construction was performed incorporating unique molecular identifiers. TCRdb passed the PCR reads through MiXCR, listing each CDR3 protein once. The table has about 920 distinct CDR3 sequences, approximately 72% seen once. Points on this clonotype: Its antigen is not known.

The chain is built from TRBV12-3 or TRBV12-4 and TRBJ2-2; D gene ambiguous. The specimen comprised PBMCs, mostly from graft donor cells, sampled 60 days after TCRalphabeta/CD19-depleted stem cell transplant. This TCR was recovered from a male patient between 2 and 15 years old who had a stem cell transplant for acute lymphoblastic leukemia, so the T cells may come from the graft donor. The CDR3 region has the DNA TGTGCCAGCACTACCACCGGGGAGCTGTTTTTT. This encodes CASTTTGELFF.